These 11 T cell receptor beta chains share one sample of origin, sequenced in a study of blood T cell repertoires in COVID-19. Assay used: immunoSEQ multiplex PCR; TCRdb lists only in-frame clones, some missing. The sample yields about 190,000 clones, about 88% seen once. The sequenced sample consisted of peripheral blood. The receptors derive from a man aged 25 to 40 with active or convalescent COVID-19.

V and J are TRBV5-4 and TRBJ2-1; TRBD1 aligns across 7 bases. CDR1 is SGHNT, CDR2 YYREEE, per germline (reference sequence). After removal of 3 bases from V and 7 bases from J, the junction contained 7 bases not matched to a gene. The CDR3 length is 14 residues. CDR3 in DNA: TGTGCCAGCAGCTCGACAGGGTCTAATAATGAGCAGTTCTTC. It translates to CASSSTGSNNEQFF.

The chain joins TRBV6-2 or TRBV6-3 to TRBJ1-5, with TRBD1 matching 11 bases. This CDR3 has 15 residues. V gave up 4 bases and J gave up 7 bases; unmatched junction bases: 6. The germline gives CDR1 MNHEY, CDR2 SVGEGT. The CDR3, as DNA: TGTGCCAGCAGTTCCGGGACAGGGGGGAGACAGCCCCAGCATTTT. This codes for CASSSGTGGRQPQHF.

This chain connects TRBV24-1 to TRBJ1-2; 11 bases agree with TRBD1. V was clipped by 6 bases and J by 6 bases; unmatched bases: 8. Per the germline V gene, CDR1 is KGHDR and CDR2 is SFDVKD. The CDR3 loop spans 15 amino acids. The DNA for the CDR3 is TGTGCCACCAGTCGCTCTGGGACAGGGGGGGATGGCTACACCTTC. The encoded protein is CATSRSGTGGDGYTF.

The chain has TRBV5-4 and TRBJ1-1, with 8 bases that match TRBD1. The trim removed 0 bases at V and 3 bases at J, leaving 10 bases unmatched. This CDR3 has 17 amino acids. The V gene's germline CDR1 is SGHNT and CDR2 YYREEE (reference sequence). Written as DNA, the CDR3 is TGTGCCAGCAGCTTGGCCTCTCCGGGACAGGAGTACACTGAAGCTTTCTTT. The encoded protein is CASSLASPGQEYTEAFF.

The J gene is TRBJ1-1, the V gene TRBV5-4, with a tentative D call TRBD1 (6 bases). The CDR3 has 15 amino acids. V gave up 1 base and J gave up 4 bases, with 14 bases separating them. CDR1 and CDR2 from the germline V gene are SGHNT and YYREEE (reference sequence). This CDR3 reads CASSLPGASGTEAFF. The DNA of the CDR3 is TGTGCCAGCAGCTTGCCAGGGGCCAGCGGCACTGAAGCTTTCTTT.

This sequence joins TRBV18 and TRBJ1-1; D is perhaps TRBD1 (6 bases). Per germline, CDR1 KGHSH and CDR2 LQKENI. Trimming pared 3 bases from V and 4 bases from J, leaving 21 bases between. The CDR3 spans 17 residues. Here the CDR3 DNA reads TGTGCCAGCTCACCTCCGACAGGAAGGGCTGTAGGCACTGAAGCTTTCTTT. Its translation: CASSPPTGRAVGTEAFF.

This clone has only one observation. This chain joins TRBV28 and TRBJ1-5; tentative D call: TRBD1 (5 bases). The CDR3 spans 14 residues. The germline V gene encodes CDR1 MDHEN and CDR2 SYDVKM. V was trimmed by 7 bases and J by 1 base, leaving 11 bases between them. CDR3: CASNRRGSNQPQHF. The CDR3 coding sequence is TGTGCCAGCAATCGCCGGGGGAGCAATCAGCCCCAGCATTTT.

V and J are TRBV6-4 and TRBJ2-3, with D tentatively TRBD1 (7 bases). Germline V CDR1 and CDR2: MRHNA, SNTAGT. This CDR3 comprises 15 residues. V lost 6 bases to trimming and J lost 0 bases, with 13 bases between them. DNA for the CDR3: TGTGCCAGCAGCCAACAGGGGACTAGCACAGATACGCAGTATTTT. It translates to CASSQQGTSTDTQYF.

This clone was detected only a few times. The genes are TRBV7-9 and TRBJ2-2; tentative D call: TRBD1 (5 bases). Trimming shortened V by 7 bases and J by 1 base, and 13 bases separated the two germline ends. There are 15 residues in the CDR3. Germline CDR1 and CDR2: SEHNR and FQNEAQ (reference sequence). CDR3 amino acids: CASNLLTGNTGELFF. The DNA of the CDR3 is TGTGCCAGCAACCTATTAACAGGGAACACCGGGGAGCTGTTTTTT.

The CDR3 reads CASSQWDQGGSPLHF. Here the CDR3 DNA reads TGCGCCAGCAGCCAATGGGACCAGGGAGGATCACCCCTCCACTTT. The genes are TRBV4-1 and TRBJ1-6; maybe TRBD1 (5 bases). This CDR3 is 15 amino acids long. The V and J ends lost 2 bases and 10 bases respectively, with 15 bases between them. Germline V gene sequence: CDR1 MGHRA, CDR2 YSYEKL.

As DNA, the CDR3 is TGTGCCAGCAGCGTAGCCGCAATAGTAGAGGGCACCGGGGAGCTGTTTTTT. Translation gives CASSVAAIVEGTGELFF. The chain joins TRBV9 to TRBJ2-2; possibly TRBD2 for D (5 bases). This CDR3 has 17 residues. The germline CDR1 and CDR2 sequences are SGDLS and YYNGEE. The V and J ends lost 0 bases and 4 bases respectively, with 16 bases between them.